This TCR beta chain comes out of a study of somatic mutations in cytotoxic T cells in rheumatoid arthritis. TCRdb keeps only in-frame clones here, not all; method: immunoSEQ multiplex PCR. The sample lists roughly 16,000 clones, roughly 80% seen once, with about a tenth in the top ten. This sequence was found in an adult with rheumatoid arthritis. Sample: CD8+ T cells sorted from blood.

This CDR3 reads CASSQTWGVRTDTQYF. DNA of the CDR3: TGTGCCAGCAGTCAGACGTGGGGGGTGAGAACAGATACGCAGTATTTT. This chain connects TRBV2 to TRBJ2-3, with a tentative D call TRBD2 (6 bases). With 5 bases removed from V and 3 bases from J, the gap between germline ends came to 18 bases. Germline CDR1 and CDR2: SNHLY and FYNNEI. The CDR3 is made up of 16 amino acids.